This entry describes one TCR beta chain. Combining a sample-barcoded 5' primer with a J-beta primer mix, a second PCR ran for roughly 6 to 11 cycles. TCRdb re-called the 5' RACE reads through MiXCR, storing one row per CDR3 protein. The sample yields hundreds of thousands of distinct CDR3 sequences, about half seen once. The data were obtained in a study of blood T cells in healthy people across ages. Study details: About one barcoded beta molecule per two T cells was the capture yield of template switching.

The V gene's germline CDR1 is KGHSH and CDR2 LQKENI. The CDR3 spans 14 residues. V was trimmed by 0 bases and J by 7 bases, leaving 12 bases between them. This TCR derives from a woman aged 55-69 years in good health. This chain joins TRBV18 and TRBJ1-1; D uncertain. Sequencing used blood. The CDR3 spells CASSPPSKLDEAFF. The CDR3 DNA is TGTGCCAGCTCACCACCGTCGAAATTGGATGAAGCTTTCTTT.